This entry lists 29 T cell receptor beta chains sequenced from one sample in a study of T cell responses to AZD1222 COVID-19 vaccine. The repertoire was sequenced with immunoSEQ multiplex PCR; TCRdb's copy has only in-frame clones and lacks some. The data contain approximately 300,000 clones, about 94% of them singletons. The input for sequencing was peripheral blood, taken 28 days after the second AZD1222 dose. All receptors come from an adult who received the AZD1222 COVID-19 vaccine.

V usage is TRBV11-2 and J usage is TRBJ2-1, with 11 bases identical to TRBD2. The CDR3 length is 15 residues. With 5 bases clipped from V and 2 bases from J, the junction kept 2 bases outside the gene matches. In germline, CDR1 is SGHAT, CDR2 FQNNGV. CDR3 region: CASSRSGGAYNEQFF. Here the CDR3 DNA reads TGTGCCAGCAGCCGTAGCGGGGGGGCCTACAATGAGCAGTTCTTC.

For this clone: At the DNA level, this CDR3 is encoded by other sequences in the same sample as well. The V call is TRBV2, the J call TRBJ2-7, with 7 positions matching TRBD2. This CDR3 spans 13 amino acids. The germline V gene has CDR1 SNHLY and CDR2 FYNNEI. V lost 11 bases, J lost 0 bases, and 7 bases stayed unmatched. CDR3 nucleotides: TGTGCCTCCAGCGGGGACCTCTCCTACGAGCAGTACTTC. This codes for CASSGDLSYEQYF.

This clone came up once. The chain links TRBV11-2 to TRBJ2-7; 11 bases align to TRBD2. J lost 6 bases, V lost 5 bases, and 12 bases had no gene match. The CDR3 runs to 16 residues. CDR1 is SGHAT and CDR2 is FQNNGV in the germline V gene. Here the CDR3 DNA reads TGTGCCAGCAGCCGAATCCTGGGGCTAGCGGGAGGCGAGCAGTACTTC. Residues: CASSRILGLAGGEQYF.

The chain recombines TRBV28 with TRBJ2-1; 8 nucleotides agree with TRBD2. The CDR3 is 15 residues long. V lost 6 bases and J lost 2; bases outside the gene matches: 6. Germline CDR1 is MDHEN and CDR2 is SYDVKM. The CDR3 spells CASRLLAETYNEQFF. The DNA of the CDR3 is TGTGCCAGCAGGCTACTAGCGGAGACCTACAATGAGCAGTTCTTC.

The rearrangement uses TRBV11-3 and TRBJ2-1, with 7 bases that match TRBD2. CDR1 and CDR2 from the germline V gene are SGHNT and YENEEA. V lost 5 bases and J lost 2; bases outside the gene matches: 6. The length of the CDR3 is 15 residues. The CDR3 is CASSRTGGTYNEQFF. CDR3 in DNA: TGTGCCAGCAGCCGGACCGGGGGGACCTACAATGAGCAGTTCTTC.

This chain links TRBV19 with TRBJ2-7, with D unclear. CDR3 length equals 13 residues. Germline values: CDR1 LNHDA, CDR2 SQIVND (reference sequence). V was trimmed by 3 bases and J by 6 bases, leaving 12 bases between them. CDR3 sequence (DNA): TGTGCCAGTAGTATTAGTGGCTTCATCGAGCAGTACTTC. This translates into CASSISGFIEQYF. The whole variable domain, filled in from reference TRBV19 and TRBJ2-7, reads DGGITQSPKYLFRKEGQNVTLSCEQNLNHDAMYWYRQDPGQGLRLIYYSQIVNDFQKGDIAEGYSVSREKKESFPLTVTSAQKNPTAFYLCASSISGFIEQYFGPGTRLTVT.

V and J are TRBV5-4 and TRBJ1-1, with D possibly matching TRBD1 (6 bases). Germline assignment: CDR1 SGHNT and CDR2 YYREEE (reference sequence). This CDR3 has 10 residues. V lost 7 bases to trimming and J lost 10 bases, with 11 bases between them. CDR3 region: CASPGEGAFF. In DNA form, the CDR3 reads TGTGCCAGCCCAGGGGAAGGAGCTTTCTTT.

This CDR3 reads CASGGARGGEDTQYF. In DNA, the CDR3 is TGTGCCAGCGGCGGGGCGCGCGGGGGCGAAGATACGCAGTATTTT. This rearrangement joins TRBV2 to TRBJ2-3, with a tentative D call TRBD2 (7 bases). Trimming pared 8 bases from V and 5 bases from J, leaving 20 bases between. The CDR3 totals 15 residues. In germline, CDR1 is SNHLY, CDR2 FYNNEI.

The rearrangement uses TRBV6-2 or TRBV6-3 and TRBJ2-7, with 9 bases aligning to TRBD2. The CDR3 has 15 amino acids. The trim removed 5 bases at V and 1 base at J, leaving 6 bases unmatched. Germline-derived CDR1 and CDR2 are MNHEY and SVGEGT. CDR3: CASSSGSGRSYEQYF. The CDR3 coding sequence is TGTGCCAGCAGTAGCGGTAGCGGGAGATCCTACGAGCAGTACTTC.

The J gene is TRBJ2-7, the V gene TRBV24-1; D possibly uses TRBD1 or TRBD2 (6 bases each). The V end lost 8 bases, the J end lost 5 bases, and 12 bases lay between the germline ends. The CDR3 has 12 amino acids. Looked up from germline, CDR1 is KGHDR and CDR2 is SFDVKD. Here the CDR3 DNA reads TGTGCCACCAACGGGGGACACCACGAGCAGTACTTC. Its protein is CATNGGHHEQYF.

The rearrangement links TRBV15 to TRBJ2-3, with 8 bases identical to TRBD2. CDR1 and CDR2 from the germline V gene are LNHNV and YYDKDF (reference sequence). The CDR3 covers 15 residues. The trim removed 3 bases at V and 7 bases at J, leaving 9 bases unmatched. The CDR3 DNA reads TGTGCCACCAGCAGGGAGGCGGGAGGTGACAATACGCAGTATTTT. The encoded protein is CATSREAGGDNTQYF. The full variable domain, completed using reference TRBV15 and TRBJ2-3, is DAMVIQNPRYQVTQFGKPVTLSCSQTLNHNVMYWYQQKSSQAPKLLFHYYDKDFNNEADTPDNFQSRRPNTSFCFLDIRSPGLGDTAMYLCATSREAGGDNTQYFGPGTRLTVL.

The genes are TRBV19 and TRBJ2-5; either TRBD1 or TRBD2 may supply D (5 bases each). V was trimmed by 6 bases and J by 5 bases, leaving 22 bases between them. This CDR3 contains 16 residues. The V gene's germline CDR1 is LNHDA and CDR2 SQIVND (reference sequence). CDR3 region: CASRTNGATTLETQYF. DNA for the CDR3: TGTGCCAGTAGGACCAACGGGGCCACCACATTGGAGACCCAGTACTTC.

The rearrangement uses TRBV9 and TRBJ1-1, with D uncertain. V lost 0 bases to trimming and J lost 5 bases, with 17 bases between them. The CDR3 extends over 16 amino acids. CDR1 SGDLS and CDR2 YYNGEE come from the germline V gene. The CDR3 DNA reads TGTGCCAGCAGCGTAGAGGCCAGTCCCTTTCGAACTGAAGCTTTCTTT. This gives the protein CASSVEASPFRTEAFF.

CDR3 nucleotides: TGTGCCAGCAGGGCCGGACAGGGGGTATATCAGCCCCAGCATTTT. This encodes CASRAGQGVYQPQHF. J is TRBJ1-5 and V is TRBV7-9; TRBD1 matches at 10 bases. The V and J ends lost 6 bases and 5 bases, in that order; junction bases with no gene match: 7. CDR3 length: 15 amino acids. Germline-derived CDR1 and CDR2 are SEHNR and FQNEAQ (reference sequence).

Here the CDR3 reads CARGLAGGREQYF. The CDR3 region has the DNA TGTGCCAGGGGACTAGCGGGAGGGCGCGAGCAGTACTTC. V and J are TRBV28 and TRBJ2-7, with TRBD2 identical over 16 bases. The CDR3 loop spans 13 amino acids. Germline V lookup: CDR1 MDHEN, CDR2 SYDVKM. With V trimmed by 9 bases and J by 6 bases, 2 bases remained unmatched. Full variable domain (missing parts from reference TRBV28 and TRBJ2-7): DVKVTQSSRYLVKRTGEKVFLECVQDMDHENMFWYRQDPGLGLRLIYFSYDVKMKEKGDIPEGYSVSREKKERFSLILESASTNQTSMYLCARGLAGGREQYFGPGTRLTVT.

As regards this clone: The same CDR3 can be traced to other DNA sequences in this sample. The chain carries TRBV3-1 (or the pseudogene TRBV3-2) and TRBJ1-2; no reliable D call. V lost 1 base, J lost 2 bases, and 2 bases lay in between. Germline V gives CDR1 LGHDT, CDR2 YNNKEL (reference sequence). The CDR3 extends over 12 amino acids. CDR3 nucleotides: TGTGCCAGCAGCCAAGCAAACTATGGCTACACCTTC. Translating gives CASSQANYGYTF.

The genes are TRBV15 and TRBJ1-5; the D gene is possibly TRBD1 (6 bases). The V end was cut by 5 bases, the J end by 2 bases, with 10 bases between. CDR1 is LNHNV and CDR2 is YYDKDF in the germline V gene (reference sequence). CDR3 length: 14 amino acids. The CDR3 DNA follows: TGTGCCACCAGCCAACAGGGCGGCAATCAGCCCCAGCATTTT. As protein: CATSQQGGNQPQHF.

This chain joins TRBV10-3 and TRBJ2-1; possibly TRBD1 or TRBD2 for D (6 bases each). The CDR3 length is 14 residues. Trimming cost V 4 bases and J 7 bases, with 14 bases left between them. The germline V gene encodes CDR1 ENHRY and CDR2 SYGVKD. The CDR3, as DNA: TGTGCCATCAGTGCCGAGGGGGGTTGGAATGAGCAGTTCTTC. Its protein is CAISAEGGWNEQFF.

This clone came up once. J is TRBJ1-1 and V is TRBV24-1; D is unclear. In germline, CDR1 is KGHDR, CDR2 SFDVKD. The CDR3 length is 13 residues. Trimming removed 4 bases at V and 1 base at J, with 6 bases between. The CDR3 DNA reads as TGTGCCACCAGTGAGCCCGGGAACACTGAAGCTTTCTTT. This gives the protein CATSEPGNTEAFF.

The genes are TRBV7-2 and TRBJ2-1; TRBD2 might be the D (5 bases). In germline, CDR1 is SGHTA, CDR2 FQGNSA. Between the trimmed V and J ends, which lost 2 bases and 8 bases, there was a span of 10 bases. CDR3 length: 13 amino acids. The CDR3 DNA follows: TGTGCCAGCAGCTTAACGGGATGGGATGAGCAGTTCTTC. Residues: CASSLTGWDEQFF.

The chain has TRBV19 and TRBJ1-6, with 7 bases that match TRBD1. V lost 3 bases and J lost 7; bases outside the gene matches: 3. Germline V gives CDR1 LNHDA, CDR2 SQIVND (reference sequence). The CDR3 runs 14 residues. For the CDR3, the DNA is TGTGCCAGTAGTATCCGGGACAGAAATTCACCCCTCCACTTT. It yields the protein CASSIRDRNSPLHF. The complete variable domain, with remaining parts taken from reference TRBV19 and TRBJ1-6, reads DGGITQSPKYLFRKEGQNVTLSCEQNLNHDAMYWYRQDPGQGLRLIYYSQIVNDFQKGDIAEGYSVSREKKESFPLTVTSAQKNPTAFYLCASSIRDRNSPLHFGNGTRLTVT.

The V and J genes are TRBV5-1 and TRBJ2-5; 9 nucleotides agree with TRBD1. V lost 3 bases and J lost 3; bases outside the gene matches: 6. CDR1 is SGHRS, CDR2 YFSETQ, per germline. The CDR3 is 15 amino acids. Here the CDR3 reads CASSWGTGKKETQYF. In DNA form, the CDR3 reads TGCGCCAGCAGCTGGGGGACAGGGAAAAAAGAGACCCAGTACTTC.

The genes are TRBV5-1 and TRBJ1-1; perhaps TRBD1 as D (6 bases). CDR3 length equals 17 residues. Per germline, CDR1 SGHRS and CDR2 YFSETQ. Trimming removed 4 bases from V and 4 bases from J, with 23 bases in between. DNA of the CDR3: TGCGCCAGCAGCCCAGGGGCCAGGGGCGCCCGGATCACTGAAGCTTTCTTT. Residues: CASSPGARGARITEAFF.

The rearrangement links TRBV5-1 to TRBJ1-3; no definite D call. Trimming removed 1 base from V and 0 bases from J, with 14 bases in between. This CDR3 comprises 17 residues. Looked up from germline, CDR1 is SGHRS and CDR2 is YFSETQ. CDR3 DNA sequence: TGCGCCAGCAGCTTGTGGGCAGCCGAGAGCTCTGGAAACACCATATATTTT. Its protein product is CASSLWAAESSGNTIYF.

The chain's CDR3 is CASSFGTPNQPQHF. The CDR3 coding sequence is TGTGCCAGCTCATTCGGGACACCCAATCAGCCCCAGCATTTT. This sequence joins TRBV18 and TRBJ1-5, with D perhaps TRBD1 (6 bases). Trimming took 5 bases from V and 3 from J, leaving 11 bases between them. There are 14 residues in the CDR3. Germline loops: CDR1 KGHSH, CDR2 LQKENI. The full variable domain, its missing parts supplied by reference TRBV18 and TRBJ1-5, is NAGVMQNPRHLVRRRGQEARLRCSPMKGHSHVYWYRQLPEEGLKFMVYLQKENIIDESGMPKERFSAEFPKEGPSILRIQQVVRGDSAAYFCASSFGTPNQPQHFGDGTRLSIL.

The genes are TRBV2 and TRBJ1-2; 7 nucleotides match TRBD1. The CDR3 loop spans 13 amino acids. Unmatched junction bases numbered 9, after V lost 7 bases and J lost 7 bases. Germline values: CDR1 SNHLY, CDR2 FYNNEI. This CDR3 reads CASTQTGDGGYTF. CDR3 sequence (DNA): TGTGCCAGCACCCAAACAGGGGACGGTGGCTACACCTTC.

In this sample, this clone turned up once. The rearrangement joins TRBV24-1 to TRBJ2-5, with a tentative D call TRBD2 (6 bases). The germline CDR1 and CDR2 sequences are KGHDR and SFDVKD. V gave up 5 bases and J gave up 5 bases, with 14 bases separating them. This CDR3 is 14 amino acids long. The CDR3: CATSGPTRGETQYF. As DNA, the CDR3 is TGTGCCACCAGTGGACCTACCCGGGGGGAGACCCAGTACTTC.

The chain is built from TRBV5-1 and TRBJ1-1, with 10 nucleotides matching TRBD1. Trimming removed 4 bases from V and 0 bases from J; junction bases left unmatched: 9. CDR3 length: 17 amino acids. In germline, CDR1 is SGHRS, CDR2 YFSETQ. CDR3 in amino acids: CASSLADRGLLNTEAFF. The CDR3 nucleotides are TGCGCCAGCAGCCTAGCCGACAGGGGGCTGTTGAACACTGAAGCTTTCTTT. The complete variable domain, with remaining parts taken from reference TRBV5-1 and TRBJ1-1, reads KAGVTQTPRYLIKTRGQQVTLSCSPISGHRSVSWYQQTPGQGLQFLFEYFSETQRNKGNFPGRFSGRQFSNSRSEMNVSTLELGDSALYLCASSLADRGLLNTEAFFGQGTRLTVV.

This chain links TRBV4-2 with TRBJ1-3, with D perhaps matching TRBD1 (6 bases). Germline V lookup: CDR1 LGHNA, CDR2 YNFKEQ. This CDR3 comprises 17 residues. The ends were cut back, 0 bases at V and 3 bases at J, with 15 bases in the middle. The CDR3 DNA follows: TGTGCCAGCAGCCAAGAGACCCGGCAGGACAGTGGAAACACCATATATTTT. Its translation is CASSQETRQDSGNTIYF.